The text below deals with one TCR beta chain. These data are taken from a study of memory CD4+ T cells and cytomegalovirus serostatus. With 1 base removed from V and 0 bases from J, the gap between germline ends came to 8 bases. The germline gives CDR1 SGHRS, CDR2 YFSETQ. The CDR3 loop spans 16 amino acids. Single viable CD3+CD4+CD8-CD45RO+ cells were sorted as the memory CD4+ T cells. Total CD4+ T cells were enriched by CD4 positive selection. TCRdb keeps only in-frame clones here, not all; method: immunoSEQ multiplex PCR. The table includes tens of thousands of clones, approximately 75% detected once.

The V and J genes are TRBV5-1 and TRBJ2-6; no clear D. The sequence was obtained from an adult in good health and CMV-seronegative. Input material: memory CD4+ T cells from blood. The CDR3 sequence is CASSLTASSGANVLTF. CDR3 nucleotides: TGCGCCAGCAGCTTGACAGCAAGCTCTGGGGCCAACGTCCTGACTTTC.